The 3 T cell receptor beta chains reported below all come from one sample, sequenced in a study of CD8 T cells in Susac syndrome. RNA totalling roughly 0.45 to 1 ug underwent reverse transcription with random hexamers. TCRdb used MiXCR to reprocess the immunoSEQ multiplex PCR reads, holding one entry per CDR3 protein. The sample includes around 200,000 distinct CDR3 sequences, around 95% seen only once; the top ten take approximately 0.1%. The material sequenced was CD4+ T cells from PBMCs. These TCRs come from a human donor in good health.

This chain links TRBV6-1 with TRBJ1-2; D not resolved. The V and J ends lost 2 bases and 3 bases respectively, with 10 bases between them. Germline CDR1 is MNHNS and CDR2 is SASEGT. This CDR3 has 14 residues. Written as DNA, the CDR3 is TGTGCCAGCAGTGAATCATTTGCCGACTATGGCTACACCTTC. Residues: CASSESFADYGYTF.

This clonotype was seen repeatedly, ten times or more. This chain connects TRBV7-9 to TRBJ2-5; D not certain. The length of the CDR3 is 11 residues. Per germline, CDR1 SEHNR and CDR2 FQNEAQ (reference sequence). Between the trimmed V and J ends, which lost 2 bases and 3 bases, there was a span of 1 base. The CDR3, as DNA: TGTGCCAGCAGCTTAAAAGAGACCCAGTACTTC. This sequence encodes CASSLKETQYF.

CDR3 in amino acids: CASSSPRGGEETQYF. As DNA, the CDR3 is TGTGCCAGCAGTTCCCCAAGAGGGGGGGAAGAGACCCAGTACTTC. The chain couples TRBV12-3 or TRBV12-4 to TRBJ2-5, with D possibly being TRBD2 (7 bases). This CDR3 is built from 15 residues. V was shortened by 4 bases and J by 3 bases, with 15 bases between the two germline ends.